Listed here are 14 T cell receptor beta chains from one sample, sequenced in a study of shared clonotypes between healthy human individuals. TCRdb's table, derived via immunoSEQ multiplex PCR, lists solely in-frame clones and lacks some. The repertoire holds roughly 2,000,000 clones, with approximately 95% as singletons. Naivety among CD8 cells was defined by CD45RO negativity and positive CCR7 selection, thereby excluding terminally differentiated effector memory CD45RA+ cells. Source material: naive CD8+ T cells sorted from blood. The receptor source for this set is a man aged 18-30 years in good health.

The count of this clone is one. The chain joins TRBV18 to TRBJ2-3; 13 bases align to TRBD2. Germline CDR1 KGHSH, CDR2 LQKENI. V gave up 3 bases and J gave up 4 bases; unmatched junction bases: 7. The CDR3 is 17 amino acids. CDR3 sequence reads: CASSPQLAGGPSDTQYF. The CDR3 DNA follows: TGTGCCAGCTCACCTCAACTAGCGGGGGGGCCTTCAGATACGCAGTATTTT.

CDR3 residues: CASSYLGRATEAFF. CDR3 in DNA: TGTGCCAGCAGCTATTTAGGCAGGGCGACTGAAGCTTTCTTT. This chain links TRBV7-8 with TRBJ1-1, with D possibly TRBD1 on 5 matching bases. The CDR3 length is 14 residues. Germline assignment: CDR1 SGHVS and CDR2 FQNEAQ. With 4 bases removed from V and 5 bases from J, the gap between germline ends came to 14 bases.

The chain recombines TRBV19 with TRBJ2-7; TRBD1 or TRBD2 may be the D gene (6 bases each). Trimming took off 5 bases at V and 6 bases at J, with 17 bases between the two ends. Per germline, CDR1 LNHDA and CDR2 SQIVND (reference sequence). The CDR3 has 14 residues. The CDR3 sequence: CASSAWAGEAEQYF. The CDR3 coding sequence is TGTGCCAGTAGTGCTTGGGCAGGGGAGGCCGAGCAGTACTTC. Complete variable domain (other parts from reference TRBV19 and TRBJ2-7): DGGITQSPKYLFRKEGQNVTLSCEQNLNHDAMYWYRQDPGQGLRLIYYSQIVNDFQKGDIAEGYSVSREKKESFPLTVTSAQKNPTAFYLCASSAWAGEAEQYFGPGTRLTVT.

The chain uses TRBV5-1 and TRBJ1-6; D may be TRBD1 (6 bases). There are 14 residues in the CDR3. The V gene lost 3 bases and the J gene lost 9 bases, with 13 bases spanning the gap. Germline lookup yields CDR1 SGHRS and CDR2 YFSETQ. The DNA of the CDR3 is TGCGCCAGCAGCTCGGGTCAGGGGCGTTCACCCCTCCACTTT. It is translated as CASSSGQGRSPLHF.

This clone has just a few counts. CDR3 DNA: TGTGCCAGCAGCCCCTTGGTCGACTCCTACGAGCAGTACTTC. This gives the protein CASSPLVDSYEQYF. The chain has TRBV7-2 and TRBJ2-7; D unclear. V lost 5 bases and J 0 bases, leaving 11 bases between the germline ends. The CDR3 covers 14 residues. Per germline, CDR1 SGHTA and CDR2 FQGNSA.

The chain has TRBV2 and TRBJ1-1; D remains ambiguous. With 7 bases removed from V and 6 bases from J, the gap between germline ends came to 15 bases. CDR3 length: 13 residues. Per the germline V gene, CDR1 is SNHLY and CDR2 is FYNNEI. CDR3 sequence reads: CASTAPPNPEAFF. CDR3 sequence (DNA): TGTGCCAGCACTGCCCCCCCAAATCCTGAAGCTTTCTTT.

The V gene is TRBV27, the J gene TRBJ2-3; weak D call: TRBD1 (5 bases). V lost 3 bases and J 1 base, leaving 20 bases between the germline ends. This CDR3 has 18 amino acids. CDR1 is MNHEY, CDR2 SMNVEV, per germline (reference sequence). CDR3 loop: CASSLEGAGVLGTDTQYF. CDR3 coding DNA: TGTGCCAGCAGTTTGGAAGGGGCTGGGGTCTTGGGCACAGATACGCAGTATTTT.

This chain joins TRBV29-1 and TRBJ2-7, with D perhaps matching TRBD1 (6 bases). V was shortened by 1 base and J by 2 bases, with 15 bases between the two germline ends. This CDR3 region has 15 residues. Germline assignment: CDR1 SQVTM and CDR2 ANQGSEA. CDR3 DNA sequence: TGCAGCGTTGAAGGGATGCAGGGGCCAACCTACGAGCAGTACTTC. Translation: CSVEGMQGPTYEQYF.

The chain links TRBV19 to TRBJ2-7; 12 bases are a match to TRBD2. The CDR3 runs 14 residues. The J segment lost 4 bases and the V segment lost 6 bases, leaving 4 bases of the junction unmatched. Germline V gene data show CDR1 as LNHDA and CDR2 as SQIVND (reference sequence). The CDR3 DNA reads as TGTGCCAGTAGCTGGACTAGCGGGGAATACGAGCAGTACTTC. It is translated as CASSWTSGEYEQYF.

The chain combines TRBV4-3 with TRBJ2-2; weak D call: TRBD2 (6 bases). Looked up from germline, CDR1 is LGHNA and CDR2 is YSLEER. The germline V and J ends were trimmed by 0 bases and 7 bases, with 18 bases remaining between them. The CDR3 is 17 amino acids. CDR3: CASSQDTEGGWGGELFF. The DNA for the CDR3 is TGCGCCAGCAGCCAAGATACTGAGGGAGGATGGGGCGGGGAGCTGTTTTTT.

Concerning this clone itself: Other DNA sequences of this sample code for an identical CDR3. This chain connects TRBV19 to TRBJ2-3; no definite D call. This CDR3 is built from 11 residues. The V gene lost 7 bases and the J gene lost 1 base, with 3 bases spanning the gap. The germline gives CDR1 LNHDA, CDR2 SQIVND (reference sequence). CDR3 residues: CASTGTDTQYF. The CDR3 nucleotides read TGTGCCAGTACAGGCACAGATACGCAGTATTTT.

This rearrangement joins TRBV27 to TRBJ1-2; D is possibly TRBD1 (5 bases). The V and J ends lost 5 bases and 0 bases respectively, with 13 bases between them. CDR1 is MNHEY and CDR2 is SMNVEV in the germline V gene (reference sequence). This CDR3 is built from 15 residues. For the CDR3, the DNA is TGTGCCAGCAGTCCCAGGGTCCTTACTAACTATGGCTACACCTTC. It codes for CASSPRVLTNYGYTF.

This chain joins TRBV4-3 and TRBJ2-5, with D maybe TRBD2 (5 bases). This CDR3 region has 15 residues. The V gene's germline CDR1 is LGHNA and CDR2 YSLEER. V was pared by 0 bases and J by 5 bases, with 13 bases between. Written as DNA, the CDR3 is TGCGCCAGCAGCCAAGATTCGGGTGGGAGCGAGACCCAGTACTTC. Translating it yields CASSQDSGGSETQYF.

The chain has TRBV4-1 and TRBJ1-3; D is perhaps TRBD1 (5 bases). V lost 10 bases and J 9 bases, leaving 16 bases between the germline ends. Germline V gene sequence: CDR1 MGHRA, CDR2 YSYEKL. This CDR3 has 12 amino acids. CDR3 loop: CAIEGHRGTIYF. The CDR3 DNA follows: TGCGCCATAGAGGGGCATCGAGGCACCATATATTTT.